The 17 T cell receptor beta chains reported below all come from one sample, sequenced in a study of CD4+ T cells in melanoma (dated by TCRdb to 2021 to 2024). Library preparation employed the immunoSEQ multiplex PCR assay. TCRdb re-hosts the immuneACCESS table, in-frame sequences only. Its copies lack some clones; in the studies checked, an unresolved V gene accounts for under half of them, and the cause for the rest is not known. The sample table contains about 120,000 clones; only one count was recorded for about 92% of them. About 3.3% of the sample rests with the top ten. Input material: peripheral blood. These receptors all come from a human donor with melanoma.

J is TRBJ2-6 and V is TRBV10-3, with D perhaps matching TRBD2 (5 bases). Germline V gene data show CDR1 as ENHRY and CDR2 as SYGVKD. The CDR3 covers 15 residues. With 6 bases removed from V and 0 bases from J, the gap between germline ends came to 9 bases. The CDR3 nucleotides are TGTGCCATCAGCGCGGGTGACTCTGGGGCCAACGTCCTGACTTTC. Its protein is CAISAGDSGANVLTF.

The gene calls are TRBV7-3 and TRBJ2-2; D not certain. Germline CDR1 and CDR2: SGHTA and FQGTGA. The CDR3 totals 16 residues. V lost 2 bases and J 0 bases, leaving 10 bases between the germline ends. CDR3 loop: CASSLVANSNTGELFF. CDR3 nucleotides: TGTGCCAGCAGCTTAGTGGCAAACTCGAACACCGGGGAGCTGTTTTTT.

The rearrangement links TRBV7-2 to TRBJ2-7, with D unclear. This CDR3 region has 15 residues. Looked up from germline, CDR1 is SGHTA and CDR2 is FQGNSA. With 2 bases removed from V and 1 base from J, the gap between germline ends came to 12 bases. The CDR3 protein is CASSLQVRNSYEQYF. CDR3 nucleotide sequence: TGTGCCAGCAGCTTACAAGTCAGGAATTCCTACGAGCAGTACTTC.

This clone was counted only a few times. V usage is TRBV10-1 and J usage is TRBJ1-5; a possible D gene is TRBD1 (6 bases). The CDR3 has 16 residues. Trimming left V 8 bases short and J 2 bases short, with 19 bases between. Germline CDR1 WNHNN, CDR2 SYGVQD (reference sequence). CDR3 sequence: CASHQDRSSGNQPQHF. The CDR3 DNA reads as TGCGCCAGCCACCAGGACAGAAGTTCGGGCAATCAGCCCCAGCATTTT.

J is TRBJ2-3 and V is TRBV18, with D unresolved. The CDR3 sequence is 11 residues long. Germline V gives CDR1 KGHSH, CDR2 LQKENI. Deletions cut 2 bases from V and 10 bases from J, with 7 bases between. The CDR3 is CASSPEVSQYF. CDR3 bases: TGTGCCAGCTCACCAGAGGTTTCGCAGTATTTT.

The chain joins TRBV27 to TRBJ2-1; D possibly corresponds to TRBD1 (5 bases). Looked up from germline, CDR1 is MNHEY and CDR2 is SMNVEV (reference sequence). The CDR3 is made up of 14 amino acids. The V gene lost 3 bases and the J gene lost 3 bases, with 9 bases spanning the gap. CDR3 DNA sequence: TGTGCCAGCAGTTTTCCAGGGAACTACAATGAGCAGTTCTTC. Protein sequence: CASSFPGNYNEQFF.

V is TRBV5-1 and J is TRBJ2-5; D might be TRBD1 or TRBD2, each matching 5 bases. Between the trimmed V and J ends, which lost 3 bases and 0 bases, there was a span of 15 bases. Germline lookup yields CDR1 SGHRS and CDR2 YFSETQ. The CDR3 consists of 16 residues. DNA of the CDR3: TGCGCCAGCAGCTACCTGGGGGACCGCCACCAAGAGACCCAGTACTTC. This sequence encodes CASSYLGDRHQETQYF.

V and J are TRBV30 and TRBJ1-1, with a possible D match to TRBD1 (5 bases). There are 12 residues in the CDR3. V was shortened by 4 bases and J by 3 bases, with 9 bases between the two germline ends. Per the germline V gene, CDR1 is GTSNPN and CDR2 is SVGIG (reference sequence). The CDR3 nucleotides read TGTGCCTGGACTCGGGGGGACACTGAAGCTTTCTTT. It translates to CAWTRGDTEAFF.

J is TRBJ2-7 and V is TRBV28, with 7 nucleotides matching TRBD2. With 7 bases clipped from V and 2 bases from J, the junction kept 17 bases outside the gene matches. Looked up from germline, CDR1 is MDHEN and CDR2 is SYDVKM. The CDR3 is made up of 17 amino acids. The CDR3 sequence is CASKPSPRLAYPYEQYF. DNA of the CDR3: TGTGCCAGCAAACCAAGCCCCCGACTAGCATACCCCTACGAGCAGTACTTC.

The chain employs TRBV4-3 and TRBJ2-2, with D tentatively TRBD1 (6 bases). Germline CDR1 LGHNA, CDR2 YSLEER. The CDR3 has 14 amino acids. Trimming pared 3 bases from V and 8 bases from J, leaving 13 bases between. CDR3 DNA: TGCGCCAGCAGCCAGTTAAACAGGGTGGGGGAGCTGTTTTTT. Encoded protein: CASSQLNRVGELFF.

The rearrangement uses TRBV19 and TRBJ2-5, with D possibly being TRBD2 (6 bases). In germline, CDR1 is LNHDA, CDR2 SQIVND (reference sequence). The ends were cut back, 0 bases at V and 2 bases at J, with 10 bases in the middle. This CDR3 is 15 amino acids long. The CDR3 DNA reads TGTGCCAGTAGTATAGATGGAGGGCCACAAGAGACCCAGTACTTC. Its translation is CASSIDGGPQETQYF.

The V and J genes are TRBV28 and TRBJ2-5; 8 bases are shared with TRBD2. CDR1 MDHEN and CDR2 SYDVKM come from the germline V gene. The CDR3 sequence is 15 residues long. With V trimmed by 3 bases and J by 2 bases, 5 bases remained unmatched. CDR3 amino acids: CASSFVGREQETQYF. The DNA of the CDR3 is TGTGCCAGCAGTTTTGTCGGGAGGGAACAAGAGACCCAGTACTTC.

This chain joins TRBV7-2 and TRBJ2-1; 8 nucleotides line up with TRBD2. This CDR3 contains 16 residues. V lost 0 bases to trimming and J lost 4 bases; unmatched junction nucleotides: 5. Per the germline V gene, CDR1 is SGHTA and CDR2 is FQGNSA. The CDR3 region has the DNA TGTGCCAGCAGCTTAGCCGGGACTAGTTCTTACAATGAGCAGTTCTTC. Translating it yields CASSLAGTSSYNEQFF.

The V gene is TRBV6-5, the J gene TRBJ1-4; 7 nucleotides match TRBD1. In germline, CDR1 is MNHEY, CDR2 SVGAGI. V was clipped by 4 bases and J by 5 bases; unmatched bases: 7. The CDR3 is 15 amino acids. The DNA for the CDR3 is TGTGCCAGCAGTTCCCGGGACAGTCCGAATGAAAAACTGTTTTTT. Protein sequence: CASSSRDSPNEKLFF.

The V call is TRBV7-9, the J call TRBJ1-5; no firm D call. CDR1 and CDR2 (germline): SEHNR, FQNEAQ (reference sequence). V was trimmed by 3 bases and J by 0 bases, leaving 3 bases between them. The CDR3 consists of 13 residues. CDR3: CASSFNSNQPQHF. CDR3 nucleotide sequence: TGTGCCAGCAGCTTCAATAGCAATCAGCCCCAGCATTTT.

DNA of the CDR3: TGTGCCAGCAGCGTAGGTTCTAGCGGACTTGCCTACGAGCAGTACTTC. Its protein is CASSVGSSGLAYEQYF. The chain carries TRBV9 and TRBJ2-7, with 7 bases matching TRBD2. Germline V gene data show CDR1 as SGDLS and CDR2 as YYNGEE. The CDR3 totals 16 residues. V lost 0 bases and J lost 2; bases outside the gene matches: 8.

The chain uses TRBV6-6 and TRBJ2-7, with a weak D call TRBD2 (5 bases). The CDR3 consists of 13 residues. Per germline, CDR1 MNHNY and CDR2 SVGAGI (reference sequence). V lost 2 bases to trimming and J lost 7 bases, with 12 bases between them. CDR3 sequence (DNA): TGTGCCAGCAGTTACCCCAGTCGGGGAGAGCAGTACTTC. Amino acid sequence: CASSYPSRGEQYF.